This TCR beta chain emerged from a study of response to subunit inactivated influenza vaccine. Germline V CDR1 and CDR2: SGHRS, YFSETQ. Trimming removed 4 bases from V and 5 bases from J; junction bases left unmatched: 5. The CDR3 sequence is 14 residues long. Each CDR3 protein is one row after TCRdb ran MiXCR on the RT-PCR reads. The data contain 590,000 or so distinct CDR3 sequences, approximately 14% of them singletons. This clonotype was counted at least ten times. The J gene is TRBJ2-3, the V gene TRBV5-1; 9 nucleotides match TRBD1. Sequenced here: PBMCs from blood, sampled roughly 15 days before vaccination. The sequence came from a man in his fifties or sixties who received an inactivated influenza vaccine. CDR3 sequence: CASSKGQGRDTQYF. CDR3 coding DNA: TGCGCCAGCAGCAAGGGACAGGGAAGAGATACGCAGTATTTT. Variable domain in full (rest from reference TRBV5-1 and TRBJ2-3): KAGVTQTPRYLIKTRGQQVTLSCSPISGHRSVSWYQQTPGQGLQFLFEYFSETQRNKGNFPGRFSGRQFSNSRSEMNVSTLELGDSALYLCASSKGQGRDTQYFGPGTRLTVL.